This T cell receptor (beta chain) was recovered during a study of post-analysis software for immune sequencing data. Unique molecular identifiers were carried by the TCR beta cDNA libraries. TCRdb itself ran the PCR reads through MiXCR, one entry per CDR3 protein. The table records 450,000 to 700,000 distinct CDR3 sequences, 44% of them present only once. The study's findings and limits: Compared against controls, patients with multiple sclerosis displayed significantly lower normalized Chao1 diversity. Roughly five TRBV segments, including TRBV5-6, TRBV5-1 and TRBV20-1, were more frequent in patients than controls.

V shed 5 bases and J shed 8 bases, with 10 bases lying between them. Germline values: CDR1 MNHEY, CDR2 SMNVEV (reference sequence). The CDR3 has 12 amino acids. This clonotype showed up just a few times. What it recognizes is unknown. The chain combines TRBV27 with TRBJ2-4; tentatively, D is TRBD2 (5 bases). The source of this sequence is a girl aged 5-17 years with multiple sclerosis. What was sequenced was blood. CDR3 residues: CASSPAGDIQYF. The CDR3 DNA reads as TGTGCCAGCAGTCCCGCCGGGGACATTCAGTACTTC.